There are many counts of the clone carrying this TCR beta chain. Its antigen is not identified. The source of the sample is a study of neurological immune-mediated disorders. Overall study findings and caveats: Association of the multiple sclerosis repertoire cluster with clinical or MRI features was not observed for any feature.

Template-switch 5'RACE cDNA synthesis added a 10-nucleotide unique molecular identifier. Every sequencing run produced over 190 million TCR-beta sequences that came from 15-18 subjects. TCRdb recomputed calls from the 5' RACE reads with MiXCR, one row per CDR3 protein. This repertoire shows some 46,000 distinct CDR3 sequences, around 4.5% found once; its top ten account for 5.7%. The CDR3 totals 14 residues. Per germline, CDR1 MNHEY and CDR2 SVGEGT. The junction had 10 bases not matched to a gene; V was cut back by 5 bases and J by 7 bases. The V and J genes are TRBV6-2 or TRBV6-3 and TRBJ1-1, with 7 bases aligning to TRBD1. The sample taken for sequencing was PBMCs. The clonotype was recovered from a woman aged 60-75 years with multiple sclerosis. For the CDR3, the DNA is TGTGCCAGCAGTCGCGACAGGGTCACAATTGAAGCTTTCTTT. Encoded protein: CASSRDRVTIEAFF.